This T cell receptor beta chain was documented in a study of cytomegalovirus exposure and HLA in healthy donors (dated 2017 in TCRdb). Context from the whole study: According to an earlier analysis of several hundred of the donors, roughly 180 million T cells yielded some 110 million unique TCR beta sequences and about 280 Gb of sequence data. Among several hundred genotyped donors of the cohort, an average of approximately 220,000 unique TCR beta nucleotide sequences was sequenced per donor, of which about 19% were non-productive. A later genetic analysis used genome-wide SNP genotypes for about 60% of the 666 donors, treating that subset as a discovery cohort. An earlier analysis of some 500 of the donors used high-throughput TCR beta sequencing to judge whether each TCR beta V gene segment behaved as functional or pseudogenic. About five DR-DQ haplotypes were treated as single units for association and clustering because of strong linkage in the cohort. Class I and class II HLA loci were covered by the typing at four-digit resolution. Every repertoire in the discovery cohort had been generated on one and the same sequencing platform. A later analysis re-analyzed previously published TCR beta repertoires from roughly 630 donors and added high-resolution HLA genotyping to study TCR occurrence patterns. The study used immunosequencing to profile the T cell repertoires of 600 to 850 subjects and linked those repertoires to cytomegalovirus serostatus. The study was designed to test whether signatures of past pathogen exposure could be identified by cataloging public T cell receptors. Donor age, sex, ethnicity and CMV serostatus were compiled alongside the repertoire data. To predict cytomegalovirus infection status, the study combined high-throughput TCR immunosequencing, statistical association of individual TCRs with disease status, and machine learning. The number of typed donors differed by locus: roughly 620-640 for A, B, C, DRB1 and DQB1; approximately 520 for DQA1; approximately 600 for DPA1; and some 470 for DPB1. Among the approximately 420 genotyped donors, 81% belonged to the genetic ancestry cluster associated with self-reported Caucasian donors. Approximately 300 gigabases of sequencing data and around 88 million unique TCR sequences made up an early release that covered 640 HLA-typed donors. In addition to the first cohort of 666 subjects, a separate validation cohort of approximately 120 different subjects was used. Rather than drawing on any new phenotypic data, the later analysis identified candidate immune exposures from TCR beta sequences and the way those sequences occurred across donors.

The paper as a whole reports these results and caveats: The sequencing pipeline was judged likely to have produced a cluster of highly shared sequence variants as a technical artifact. CMV serostatus was the only immune exposure information available for the cohort. Compared with equally common non-associated chains, HLA-associated TCR beta chains in a later analysis were more clonally expanded and had lower generation probabilities. A few of the identified cytomegalovirus-associated TCR beta chains were confirmed in vitro to be specific for cytomegalovirus antigens. About 17 rarely observed V segments, including chromosome 9 orphons, were excluded from the earlier analysis of a few hundred of the donors because counts were too low. A later analysis reported that several top co-occurrence clusters appeared linked to parvovirus B19, influenza, CMV and Epstein-Barr virus. Only TCR beta chains were sequenced in this cohort, and the absence of alpha or paired-chain data limited detectable features. Most TCR sequences were seen in very few donors, while some public TCRs were found in many individuals. In the study, around 150 TCR beta chains were listed as associated with cytomegalovirus. A later analysis found that most CMV-associated TCR beta chains appeared HLA-restricted, with HLA associations seemingly driven largely by CMV exposure. In an earlier analysis of roughly 560 of the donors, most TCR beta V segments were observed in productive rearrangements about 87% or about 30% of the time, broadly matching IMGT annotations. In both the original and validation cohorts, the classifier was reported to diagnose cytomegalovirus status with high specificity and sensitivity. The presence/absence analyses assumed that sequencing depth was roughly uniform across donors, and that assumption may not be true. In a later analysis, TCR association rates were found to vary across HLA loci, with the most associated TCRs seen for DRB1 alleles and the fewest for HLA-C alleles. A further reported finding was that TCR beta sequences accurately predicted the HLA-A and HLA-B alleles for most subjects in the first cohort. Compared with the roughly 700-donor mean, donors in an Asian-associated ancestry cluster had fewer N-insertions in productive TCRs, according to a later genetic analysis. Some IMGT-functional V segments, including TRBV6-2 and TRBV6-3, could not be distinguished by the 87-base-pair reads and were therefore excluded. Because some donors lacked HLA typing at each locus, the association tests relied only on the typed subset. A later analysis associated about 17,000 TCR beta sequences with specific HLA alleles at a false discovery rate of 0.05. A later genetic analysis associated a missense DCLRE1C variant with V-gene and J-gene trimming of TCR beta chains, and an independent cohort replicated the association. It was suggested by the authors that the approach could potentially be generalized to other disease states and immunological phenotypes. When HLA alleles, especially DR and DQ, strongly co-occurred, attributing TCR associations to individual alleles was difficult. Linkage disequilibrium might explain the correlated functional status among segregating V segments, but an unknown experimental factor could not be excluded.

The cohort consisted of 600 or so healthy bone marrow donors. At the time of sampling, all cohort members were nominally healthy, though unrecorded immune exposures were likely present. The donor tested CMV seropositive, placing the donor among the approximately 290 seropositive members of the cohort. A peripheral blood sample was collected from each donor, and TCR beta sequencing was performed on peripheral blood mononuclear cells. Genomic DNA was extracted from the blood cell samples with the Qiagen DNeasy Blood Extraction Kit. Library generation was performed with the immunoSEQ multiplex PCR assay. The multiplex PCR relied on a mix of 60 forward primers for TCR Vbeta segments and 13 reverse primers for TCR Jbeta segments. Amplification of the CDR3 region of rearranged TCR beta genes was performed with a multiplex PCR assay on genomic DNA. On the Illumina HiSeq System, the amplified TCR beta libraries were sequenced as 87-base-pair reads. The authors' analysis ran thus. Across the roughly 640 repertoires, a later analysis counted 80 million or so unique TCR beta chains, some 11 million of which were shared by at least two donors. Raw reads were error-corrected and collapsed into unique sequences by a nearest-neighbor algorithm in which closely related sequences were merged to remove PCR and sequencing errors. To assign V, D and J gene segments, CDR3 sequences were aligned to IMGT reference sequences. For a sequence to be retained, a match of at least six nucleotides to both a V gene segment and a J gene segment was required. A rearrangement counted as productive if the CDR3 had no stop codons and remained in frame with V and J, and every other rearrangement counted as non-productive. CDR3 was defined by IMGT convention, running from the second conserved V-encoded cysteine to the conserved J-encoded phenylalanine. In an earlier analysis of just under 600 of the donors, sequences lacking an unambiguous match to a single V gene segment were excluded. In an earlier analysis of some 590 of the donors, a V segment was called functional when productive rearrangements were above 56.7%, and segregating when the standard deviation between donors exceeded 5%. A statistical classification framework was developed to diagnose cytomegalovirus status using the catalog of TCR beta chain sequences. A later analysis assigned V and J genes by comparing TCR nucleotide sequences with IMGT/GENE-DB human TR gene sequences. In a later analysis, CDR3 sequences and most-parsimonious VDJ recombination scenarios were assigned using the TCRdist pipeline. In a later analysis, each TCR beta chain was defined by its CDR3 amino acid sequence together with its V-gene family, and reads lacking a unique V-gene family were excluded. As a way to deal with suspected cross-contamination and a sequencing artifact, a later analysis dropped approximately 590 nucleotide sequences that were highly shared and had low generation probability. In a later analysis, a clonal expansion index was calculated for each public chain from normalized within-repertoire ranks of inferred template counts. A later analysis computed generation probabilities with a VDJ recombination model fitted to out-of-frame rearrangements, and checked the results against IGoR. In a later analysis, hypergeometric tests were used to score TCR-TCR, TCR-HLA and TCR-CMV co-occurrence, with a repertoire-size bias correction applied to TCR pairs. In a later analysis, false discovery rates were estimated by permuting HLA or CMV assignments 20 times. A later analysis grouped co-occurring TCRs with DBSCAN, adding TCRdist sequence similarity when clustering within HLA-allele-positive subsets. Co-occurrence clustering excluded repertoires with fewer than 30,000 or more than 120,000 public chains, plus five with anomalous nucleotide sharing. Held by TCRdb, this immuneACCESS table contains in-frame sequences only and omits some clones. Under half of the omission traces to an unresolved V gene where checked; the cause of the rest is unknown. V, J and clone size derive from that table, while D and trimming were established from the DNA sequence. This sample is represented by around 100,000 clones; 70% of them were singletons. Roughly 9% of the sample belongs to the ten largest clones.

Reading the germline V gene gives CDR1 MDHEN and CDR2 SYDVKM. The CDR3 numbers 19 residues from cysteine through phenylalanine. The DNA shown is the 57-base CDR3, in frame from base 1. V lost 6 bases and J lost 3 bases, and the count of bases not matched to a germline gene is 14. Details on this clone: There is no known antigen for this receptor. The record has no base qualities; no much larger clone is one base away.

Sequencing was performed on PBMCs. The sequence was collected from a man aged 25 to 40 in good health and CMV-seropositive. The chain couples TRBV28 to TRBJ2-6; 10 of the junction bases match TRBD1. The sequence in DNA is TGTGCCAGCAGCTATACCGGGACAGGGGAGAGAGTTGGGGCCAACGTCCTGACTTTC. This encodes CASSYTGTGERVGANVLTF.